The TCR beta chain under discussion was sequenced for a study of T cells in Graves' hyperthyroidism and ophthalmopathy. Authors of the study amplified TCR beta CDR3 regions from RNA transcripts. With the HTBI primer set, the TCR CDR3 went through a first round of RT-PCR. TCRdb reprocessed the multiplex PCR reads via MiXCR and lists one record per CDR3 protein. Of 360,000 or so distinct CDR3 sequences in the sample, approximately 16% were seen once. The sequencing input was blood. This receptor was obtained from a woman aged 55-75 years with Graves' ophthalmopathy.

In DNA form, the CDR3 reads TGTGCCAGCAGCTCAAGGGGGCGGGAGGACAACAATGAGCAGTTCTTC. It yields the protein CASSSRGREDNNEQFF. This rearrangement joins TRBV7-3 to TRBJ2-1, with D possibly TRBD2 on 8 matching bases. The CDR3 spans 16 residues. CDR1 is SGHTA and CDR2 is FQGTGA in the germline V gene. V was shortened by 4 bases and J by 5 bases, with 18 bases between the two germline ends.